Shown below are 8 T cell receptor beta chains from a single sample sequenced in a study of T cells in Graves' hyperthyroidism and ophthalmopathy. The TCR beta CDR3 regions underwent amplification using RNA transcripts as the source. The HTBI primer set drove a first-round RT-PCR of the TCR CDR3. TCRdb independently ran MiXCR on the multiplex PCR reads; one entry per CDR3 protein. The table records 750,000 to 950,000 distinct CDR3 sequences, approximately 40% of them present only once. Material for sequencing was blood. Receptors were obtained from a young man with Graves' hyperthyroidism.

Only a few counts were recorded for this clonotype. The genes are TRBV14 and TRBJ2-7, with D perhaps TRBD1 (6 bases). Germline assignment: CDR1 SGHDN and CDR2 FVKESK. The CDR3 has 14 residues. Trimming pared 1 base from V and 6 bases from J, leaving 13 bases between. The CDR3 DNA reads TGTGCCAGCAGCCAAGGGACAGTGGGGGCCGAGCAGTACTTC. Translated, it gives CASSQGTVGAEQYF.

Comments on this clonotype: Its ends do not fully match the called genes, so a read error is possible. This chain joins TRBV7-2 and TRBJ1-5, with D unclear. CDR1 and CDR2 (germline): SGHTA, FQGNSA. The CDR3 runs 15 residues. The CDR3 sequence is CASSQDTILNQPQHF. The CDR3 coding sequence is TGCGCCAGCAGCCAAGATACTATCCTGAATCAGCCCCAGCATTTT.

As for this clonotype: At one end, the junction sequence differs from germline, possibly due to a read error. The chain employs TRBV25-1 and TRBJ2-5; D may be TRBD1 (6 bases). CDR1 is MGHDK and CDR2 is SYGVNS in the germline V gene. This CDR3 is 15 amino acids long. The CDR3 loop is CTSSPGDGYQETQYF. CDR3 DNA: TGTACCAGCAGCCCAGGGGATGGGTACCAAGAGACCCAGTACTTC. Together with reference TRBV25-1 and TRBJ2-5, the CDR3 gives the full variable domain: EADIYQTPRYLVIGTGKKITLECSQTMGHDKMYWYQQDPGMELHLIHYSYGVNSTEKGDLSSESTVSRIRTEHFPLTLESARPSHTSQYLCTSSPGDGYQETQYFGPGTRLLVL.

This clonotype was counted at least ten times. The chain carries TRBV10-3 and TRBJ1-1; 9 nucleotides align to TRBD1. The CDR3 totals 13 residues. In germline, CDR1 is ENHRY, CDR2 SYGVKD. The ends lost 6 bases at V and 6 bases at J; junction bases unmatched: 5. In DNA, the CDR3 is TGTGCCATCAGGGCACAGGGGGCGCCTGAAGCTTTCTTT. Protein: CAIRAQGAPEAFF.

This clonotype was observed many times. The rearrangement uses TRBV9 and TRBJ1-2; 8 nucleotides align to TRBD1. The V gene's germline CDR1 is SGDLS and CDR2 YYNGEE. The CDR3 contains 17 residues. After removal of 5 bases from V and 2 bases from J, the junction contained 14 bases not matched to a gene. The CDR3 region is CASSEPVDRARNYGYTF. DNA of the CDR3: TGTGCCAGCAGTGAACCCGTGGACAGGGCAAGGAACTATGGCTACACCTTC.

This sequence joins TRBV20-1 and TRBJ2-2; D remains ambiguous. The CDR3 loop spans 15 amino acids. The ends were cut back, 6 bases at V and 0 bases at J, with 14 bases in the middle. Looked up from germline, CDR1 is DFQATT and CDR2 is SNEGSKA (reference sequence). The CDR3 protein is CSARKRQANTGELFF. CDR3 DNA sequence: TGCAGTGCCAGGAAACGCCAGGCGAACACCGGGGAGCTGTTTTTT.

This chain links TRBV10-3 with TRBJ1-6; TRBD1 matches at 7 bases. The germline CDR1 and CDR2 sequences are ENHRY and SYGVKD. The length of the CDR3 is 16 residues. Trimming cost V 3 bases and J 8 bases; bases outside gene matches: 10. DNA of the CDR3: TGTGCCATCAGTGACGAGGGGGCGGAAGGCGATTCACCCCTCCACTTT. Encoded protein: CAISDEGAEGDSPLHF.

This chain joins TRBV10-3 and TRBJ1-2; D uncertain. The ends were cut back, 3 bases at V and 3 bases at J, with 14 bases in the middle. Germline V gene data show CDR1 as ENHRY and CDR2 as SYGVKD. CDR3 length: 15 residues. The DNA of the CDR3 is TGTGCCATCAGTGAAGACTGGCAAGGGTACTATGGCTACACCTTC. It yields the protein CAISEDWQGYYGYTF.